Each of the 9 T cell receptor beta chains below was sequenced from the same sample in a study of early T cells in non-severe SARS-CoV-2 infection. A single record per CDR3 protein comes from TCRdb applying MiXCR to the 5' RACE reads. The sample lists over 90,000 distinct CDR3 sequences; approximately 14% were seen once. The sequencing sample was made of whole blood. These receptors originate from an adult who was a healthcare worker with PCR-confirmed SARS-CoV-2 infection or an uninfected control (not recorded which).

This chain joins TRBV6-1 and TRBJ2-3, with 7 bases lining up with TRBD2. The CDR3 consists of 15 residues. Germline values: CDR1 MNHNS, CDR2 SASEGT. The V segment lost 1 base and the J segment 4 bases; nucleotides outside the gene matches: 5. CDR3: CASSEVAGEADTQYF. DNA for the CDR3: TGTGCCAGCAGTGAAGTGGCGGGAGAAGCAGATACGCAGTATTTT.

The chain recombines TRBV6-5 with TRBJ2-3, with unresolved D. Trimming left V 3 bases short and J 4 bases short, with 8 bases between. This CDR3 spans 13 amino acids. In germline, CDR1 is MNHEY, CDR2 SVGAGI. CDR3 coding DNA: TGTGCCAGCAGTTATTCGGGCGCAGATACGCAGTATTTT. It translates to CASSYSGADTQYF.

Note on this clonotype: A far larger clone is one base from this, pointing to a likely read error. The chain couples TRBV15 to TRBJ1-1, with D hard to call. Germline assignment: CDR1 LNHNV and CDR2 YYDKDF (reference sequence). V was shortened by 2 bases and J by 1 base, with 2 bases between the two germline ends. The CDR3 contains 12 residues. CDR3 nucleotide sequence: TGTGCCACCAGCAGACAGAACACTGAAGCTTTCTTT. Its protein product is CATSRQNTEAFF.

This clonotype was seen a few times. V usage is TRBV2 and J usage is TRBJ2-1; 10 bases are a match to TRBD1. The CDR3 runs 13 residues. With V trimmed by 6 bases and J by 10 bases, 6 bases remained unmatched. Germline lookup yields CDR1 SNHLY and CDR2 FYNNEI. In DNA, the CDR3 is TGTGCCAGCAGGGGGGACAGGGGCCGAGAGCAGTTCTTC. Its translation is CASRGDRGREQFF.

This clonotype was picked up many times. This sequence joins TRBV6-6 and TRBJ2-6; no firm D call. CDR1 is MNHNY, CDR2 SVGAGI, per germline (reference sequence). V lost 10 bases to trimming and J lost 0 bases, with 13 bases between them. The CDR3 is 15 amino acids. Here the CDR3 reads CATRPTGSGANVLTF. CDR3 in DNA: TGTGCCACCCGCCCGACGGGCTCTGGGGCCAACGTCCTGACTTTC.

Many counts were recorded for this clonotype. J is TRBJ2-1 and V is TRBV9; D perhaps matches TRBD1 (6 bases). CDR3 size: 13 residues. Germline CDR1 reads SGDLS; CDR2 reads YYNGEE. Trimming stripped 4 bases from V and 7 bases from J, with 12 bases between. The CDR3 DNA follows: TGTGCCAGCAGCAGCCGACAGGAGAATGAGCAGTTCTTC. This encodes CASSSRQENEQFF.

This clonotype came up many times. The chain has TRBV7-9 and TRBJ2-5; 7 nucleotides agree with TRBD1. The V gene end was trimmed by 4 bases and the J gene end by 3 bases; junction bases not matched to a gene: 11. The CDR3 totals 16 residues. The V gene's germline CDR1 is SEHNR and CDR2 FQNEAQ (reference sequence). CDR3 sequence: CASSYGDRDLKETQYF. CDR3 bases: TGTGCCAGCAGCTACGGAGACAGGGATTTGAAAGAGACCCAGTACTTC.

CDR3 loop: CASSLTFTDTQYF. CDR3 DNA: TGTGCCAGCAGTTTGACTTTCACAGATACGCAGTATTTT. The V call is TRBV27, the J call TRBJ2-3; no clear D. The V and J ends lost 3 bases and 2 bases respectively, with 6 bases between them. Looked up from germline, CDR1 is MNHEY and CDR2 is SMNVEV (reference sequence). CDR3 length: 13 residues.

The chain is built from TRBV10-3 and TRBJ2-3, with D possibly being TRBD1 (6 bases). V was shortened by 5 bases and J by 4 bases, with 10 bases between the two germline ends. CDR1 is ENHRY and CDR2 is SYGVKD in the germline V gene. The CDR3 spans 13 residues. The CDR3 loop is CAISTGISDTQYF. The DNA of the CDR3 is TGTGCCATCAGTACAGGGATCTCAGATACGCAGTATTTT.